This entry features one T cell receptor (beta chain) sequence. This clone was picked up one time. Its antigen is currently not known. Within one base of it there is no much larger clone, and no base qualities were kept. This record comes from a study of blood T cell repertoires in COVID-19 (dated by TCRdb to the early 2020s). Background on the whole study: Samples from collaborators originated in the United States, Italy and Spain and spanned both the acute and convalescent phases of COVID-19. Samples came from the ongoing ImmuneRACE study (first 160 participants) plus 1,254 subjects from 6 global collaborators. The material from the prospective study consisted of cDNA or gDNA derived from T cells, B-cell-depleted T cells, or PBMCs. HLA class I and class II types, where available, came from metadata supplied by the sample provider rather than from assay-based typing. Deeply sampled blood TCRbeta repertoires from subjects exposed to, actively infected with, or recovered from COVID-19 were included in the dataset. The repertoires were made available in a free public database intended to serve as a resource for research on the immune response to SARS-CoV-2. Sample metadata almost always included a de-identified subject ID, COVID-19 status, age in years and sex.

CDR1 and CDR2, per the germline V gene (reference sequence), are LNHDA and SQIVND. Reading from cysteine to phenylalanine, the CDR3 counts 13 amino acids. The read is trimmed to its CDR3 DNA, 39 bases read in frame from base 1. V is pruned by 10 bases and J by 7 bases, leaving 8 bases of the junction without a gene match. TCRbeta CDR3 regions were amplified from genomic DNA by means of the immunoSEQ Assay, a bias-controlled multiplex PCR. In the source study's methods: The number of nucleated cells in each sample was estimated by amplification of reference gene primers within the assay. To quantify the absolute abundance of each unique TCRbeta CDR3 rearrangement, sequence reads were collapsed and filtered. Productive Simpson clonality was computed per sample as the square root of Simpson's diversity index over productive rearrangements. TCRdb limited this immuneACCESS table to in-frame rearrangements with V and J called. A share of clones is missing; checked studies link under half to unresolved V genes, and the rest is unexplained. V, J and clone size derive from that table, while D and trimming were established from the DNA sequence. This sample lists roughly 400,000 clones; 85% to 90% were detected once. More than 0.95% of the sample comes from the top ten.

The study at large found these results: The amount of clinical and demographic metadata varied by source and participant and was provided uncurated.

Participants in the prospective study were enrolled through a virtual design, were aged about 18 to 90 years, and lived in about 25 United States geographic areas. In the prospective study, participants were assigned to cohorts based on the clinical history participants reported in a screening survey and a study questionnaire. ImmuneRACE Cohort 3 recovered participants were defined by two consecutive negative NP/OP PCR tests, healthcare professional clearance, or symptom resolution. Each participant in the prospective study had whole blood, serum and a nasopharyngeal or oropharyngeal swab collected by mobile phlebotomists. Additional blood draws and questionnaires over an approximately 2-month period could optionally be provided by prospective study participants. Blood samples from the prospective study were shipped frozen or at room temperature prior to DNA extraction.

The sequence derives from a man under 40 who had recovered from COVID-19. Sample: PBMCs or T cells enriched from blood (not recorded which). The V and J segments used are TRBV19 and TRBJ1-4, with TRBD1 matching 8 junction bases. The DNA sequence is TGTGCCATTGAGGACAGGGTCGGTGAAAAACTGTTTTTT. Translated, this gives CAIEDRVGEKLFF.